The clone carrying this T cell receptor beta chain was seen ten or more times. The antigen remains undetermined. It was with unique molecular identifiers that the TCRbeta library was prepared. TCRdb reanalysed the PCR reads using MiXCR and keeps one entry per CDR3 protein. The sample includes approximately 240,000 distinct CDR3 sequences, roughly 11% seen only once; the top ten take over 25%. V was pared by 0 bases and J by 1 base, with 13 bases between. CDR3 length: 16 amino acids. The germline V gene has CDR1 SGHNT and CDR2 YYREEE (reference sequence). The entry originates in a study of T-cell reconstitution after alpha-beta-depleted transplantation in children. Whole-study findings and limits: One year post-transplant, T-cell counts and diversity were largely derived from T cells produced anew. Expanded clones from the graft, numbering several hundred, reportedly supplied alpha-beta T cells about two months after transplant.

The TCR was taken from a child under three years old with acute myeloid leukemia, due to receive a stem cell transplant. V usage is TRBV5-4 and J usage is TRBJ1-1; D is ambiguous. Sample: PBMCs, taken before TCRalphabeta/CD19-depleted stem cell transplant. The CDR3 protein is CASSLAPRARNTEAFF. The CDR3 DNA is TGTGCCAGCAGCTTGGCACCTCGGGCAAGGAACACTGAAGCTTTCTTT.